This TCR beta chain was retrieved from a study of shared clonotypes between healthy human individuals. Naive CD8 populations comprised CD45RO-negative cells positively selected for CCR7, excluding terminally differentiated effector memory CD45RA+ cells. As for this clone: Its antigen is not identified.

The CDR3 has 8 amino acids. From germline, CDR1 is DFQATT and CDR2 SNEGSKA (reference sequence). Clones were sequenced by immunoSEQ multiplex PCR, and TCRdb holds only the in-frame ones, with some missing. The profile shows roughly 2,000,000 clones, about 94% of them singletons. Study-wide results and limits: Non-shared clonotypes were found to have lower generation probabilities than the clonotypes that were shared by all four of the sorted-subset donors.

The receptor was derived from a man aged 18 to 30 in good health. Some clones in this sample may be carry-over from other donors' samples. The V call is TRBV20-1, the J call TRBJ2-1; D unresolved. The sequenced material came from naive CD8+ T cells from PBMCs. In DNA form, the CDR3 reads TGCTCGCCAGCCCCGCAGTTCTTC. Translation gives CSPAPQFF.